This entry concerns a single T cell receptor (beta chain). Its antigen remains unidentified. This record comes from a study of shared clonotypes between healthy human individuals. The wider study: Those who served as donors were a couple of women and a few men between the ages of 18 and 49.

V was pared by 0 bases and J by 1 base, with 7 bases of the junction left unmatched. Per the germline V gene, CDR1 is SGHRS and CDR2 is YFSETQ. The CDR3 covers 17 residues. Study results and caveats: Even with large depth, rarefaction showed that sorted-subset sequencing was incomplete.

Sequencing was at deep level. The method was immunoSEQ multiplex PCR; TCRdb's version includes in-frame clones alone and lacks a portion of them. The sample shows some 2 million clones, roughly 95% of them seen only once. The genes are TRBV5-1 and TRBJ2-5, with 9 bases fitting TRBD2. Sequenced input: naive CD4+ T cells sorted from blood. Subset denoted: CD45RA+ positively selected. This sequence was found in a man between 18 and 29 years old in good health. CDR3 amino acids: CASSLGIAGDLQETQYF. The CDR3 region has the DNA TGCGCCAGCAGCTTGGGAATAGCGGGAGATCTCCAAGAGACCCAGTACTTC.